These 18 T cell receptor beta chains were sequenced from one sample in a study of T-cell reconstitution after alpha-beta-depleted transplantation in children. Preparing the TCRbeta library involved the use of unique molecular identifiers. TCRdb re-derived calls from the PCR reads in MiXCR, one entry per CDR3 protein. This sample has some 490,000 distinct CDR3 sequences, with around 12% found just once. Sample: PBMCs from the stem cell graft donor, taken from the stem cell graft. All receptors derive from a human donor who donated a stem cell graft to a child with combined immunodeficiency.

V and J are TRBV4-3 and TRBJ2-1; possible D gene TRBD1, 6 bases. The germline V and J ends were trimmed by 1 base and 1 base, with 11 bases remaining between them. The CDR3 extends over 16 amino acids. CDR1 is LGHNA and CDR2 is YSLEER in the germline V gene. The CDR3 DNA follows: TGCGCCAGCAGCCAAGTATCGCAGGGGTCCTACAATGAGCAGTTCTTC. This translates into CASSQVSQGSYNEQFF.

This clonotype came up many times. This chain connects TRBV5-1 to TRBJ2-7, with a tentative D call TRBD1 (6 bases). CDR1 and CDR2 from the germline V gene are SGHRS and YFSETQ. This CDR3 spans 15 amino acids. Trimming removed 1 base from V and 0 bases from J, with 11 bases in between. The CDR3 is CASSLTRTASYEQYF. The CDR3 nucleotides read TGCGCCAGCAGCTTGACCCGGACAGCCTCCTACGAGCAGTACTTC.

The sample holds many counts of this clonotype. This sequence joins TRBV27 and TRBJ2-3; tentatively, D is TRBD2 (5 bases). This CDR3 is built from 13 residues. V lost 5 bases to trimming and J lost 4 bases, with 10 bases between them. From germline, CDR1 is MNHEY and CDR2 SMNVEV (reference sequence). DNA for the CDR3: TGTGCCAGCAGTGCCTCTAGCCCAGATACGCAGTATTTT. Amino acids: CASSASSPDTQYF.

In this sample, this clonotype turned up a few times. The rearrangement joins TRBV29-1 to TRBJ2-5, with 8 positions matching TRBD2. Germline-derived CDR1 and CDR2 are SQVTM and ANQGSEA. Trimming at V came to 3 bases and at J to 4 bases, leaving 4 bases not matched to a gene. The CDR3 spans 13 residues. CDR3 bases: TGCAGCGTTGAGAGCGGGAGAAGAGAGACCCAGTACTTC. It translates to CSVESGRRETQYF.

The CDR3 here is CARLSLQENGNTIYF. Written as DNA, the CDR3 is TGTGCTCGGCTCAGCCTCCAGGAGAATGGAAACACCATATATTTT. This rearrangement joins TRBV30 to TRBJ1-3; D gene ambiguous. Germline V gene data show CDR1 as GTSNPN and CDR2 as SVGIG (reference sequence). This CDR3 has 15 residues.

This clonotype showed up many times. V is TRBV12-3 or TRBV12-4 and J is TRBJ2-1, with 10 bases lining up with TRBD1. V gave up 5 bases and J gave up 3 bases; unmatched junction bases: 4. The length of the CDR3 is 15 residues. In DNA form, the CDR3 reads TGTGCCAGCAGTACCCGGGACAGGGGCTACAATGAGCAGTTCTTC. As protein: CASSTRDRGYNEQFF.

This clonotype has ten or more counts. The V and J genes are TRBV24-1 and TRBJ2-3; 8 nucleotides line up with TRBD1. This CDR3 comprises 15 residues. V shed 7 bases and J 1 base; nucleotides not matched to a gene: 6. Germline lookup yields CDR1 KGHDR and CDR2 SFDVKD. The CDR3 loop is CATSTGTGGTDTQYF. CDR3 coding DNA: TGTGCCACCAGCACCGGGACAGGCGGCACAGATACGCAGTATTTT.

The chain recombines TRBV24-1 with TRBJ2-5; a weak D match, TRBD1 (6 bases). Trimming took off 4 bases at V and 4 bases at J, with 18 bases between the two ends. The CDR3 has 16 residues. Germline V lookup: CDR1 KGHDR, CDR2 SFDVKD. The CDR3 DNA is TGTGCCACCAGTGAAATCTACCGGGACAATGGAGAGACCCAGTACTTC. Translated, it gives CATSEIYRDNGETQYF.

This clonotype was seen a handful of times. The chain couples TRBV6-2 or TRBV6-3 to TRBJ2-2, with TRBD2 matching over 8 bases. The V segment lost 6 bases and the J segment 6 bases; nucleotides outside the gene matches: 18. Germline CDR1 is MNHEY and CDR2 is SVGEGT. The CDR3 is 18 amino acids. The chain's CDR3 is CASSPLETSDSRAGELFF. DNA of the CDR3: TGTGCCAGCAGCCCCTTGGAGACTAGCGACTCCAGAGCCGGGGAGCTGTTTTTT.

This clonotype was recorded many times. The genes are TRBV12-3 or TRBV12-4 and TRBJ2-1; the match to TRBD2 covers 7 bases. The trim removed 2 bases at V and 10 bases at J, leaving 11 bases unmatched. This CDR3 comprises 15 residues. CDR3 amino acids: CASSLIAGVPLEQFF. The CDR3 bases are TGTGCCAGCAGTTTAATAGCGGGTGTCCCCCTCGAGCAGTTCTTC.

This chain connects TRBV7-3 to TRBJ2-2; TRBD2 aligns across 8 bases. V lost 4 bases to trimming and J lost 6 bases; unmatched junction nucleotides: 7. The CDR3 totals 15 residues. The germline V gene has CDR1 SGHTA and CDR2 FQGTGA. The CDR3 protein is CASSSLGTSAGELFF. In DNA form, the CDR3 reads TGTGCCAGCAGCTCACTGGGGACTAGTGCCGGGGAGCTGTTTTTT.

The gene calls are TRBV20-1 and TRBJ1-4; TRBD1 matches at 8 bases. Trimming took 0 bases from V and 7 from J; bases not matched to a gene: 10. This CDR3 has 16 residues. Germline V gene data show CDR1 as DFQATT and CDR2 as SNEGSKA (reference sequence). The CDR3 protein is CSARDRWQGAGEKLFF. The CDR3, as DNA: TGCAGTGCTAGAGATCGGTGGCAGGGGGCTGGTGAAAAACTGTTTTTT.

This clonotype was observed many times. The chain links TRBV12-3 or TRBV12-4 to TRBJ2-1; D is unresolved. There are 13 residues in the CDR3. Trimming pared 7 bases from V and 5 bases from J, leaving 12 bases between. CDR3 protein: CASTFAINNEQFF. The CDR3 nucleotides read TGTGCCAGCACCTTTGCTATAAACAATGAGCAGTTCTTC.

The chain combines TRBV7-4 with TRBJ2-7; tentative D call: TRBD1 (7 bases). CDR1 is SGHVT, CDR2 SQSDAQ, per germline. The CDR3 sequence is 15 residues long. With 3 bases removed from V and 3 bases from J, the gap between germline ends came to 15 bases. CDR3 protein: CASSFRQGEDYEQYF. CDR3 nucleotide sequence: TGTGCCAGCAGCTTCCGGCAGGGGGAGGACTACGAGCAGTACTTC.

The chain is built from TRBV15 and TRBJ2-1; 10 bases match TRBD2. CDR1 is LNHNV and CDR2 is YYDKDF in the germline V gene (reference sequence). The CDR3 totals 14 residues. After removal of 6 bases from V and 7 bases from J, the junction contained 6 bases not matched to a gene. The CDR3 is CATSSGTSENEQFF. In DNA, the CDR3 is TGTGCCACCAGTTCCGGGACTAGCGAAAATGAGCAGTTCTTC.

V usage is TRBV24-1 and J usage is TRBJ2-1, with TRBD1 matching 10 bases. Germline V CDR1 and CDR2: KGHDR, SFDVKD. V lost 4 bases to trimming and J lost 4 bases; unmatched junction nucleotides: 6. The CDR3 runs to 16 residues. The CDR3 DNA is TGTGCCACCAGTGAGCCCGGACAGGGGGGGTACAATGAGCAGTTCTTC. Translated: CATSEPGQGGYNEQFF.

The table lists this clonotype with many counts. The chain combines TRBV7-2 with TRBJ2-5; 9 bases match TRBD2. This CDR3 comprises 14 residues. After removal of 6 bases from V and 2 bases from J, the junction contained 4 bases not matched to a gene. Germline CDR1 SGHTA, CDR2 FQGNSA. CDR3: CASRGLAVQETQYF. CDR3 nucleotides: TGTGCCAGCAGGGGACTAGCAGTACAAGAGACCCAGTACTTC.

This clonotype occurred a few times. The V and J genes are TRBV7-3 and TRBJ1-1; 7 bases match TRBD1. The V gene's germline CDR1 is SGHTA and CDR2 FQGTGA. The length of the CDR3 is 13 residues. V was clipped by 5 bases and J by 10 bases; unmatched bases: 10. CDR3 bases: TGTGCCAGCAGCGAAGGCACAGGGGCGGGAGCTTTCTTT. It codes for CASSEGTGAGAFF.